Included here is one T cell receptor (beta chain) sequence, with context. Antigen specificity is unknown. A junction end diverges from the germline sequence, so it may reflect a read error. A primer in the constant region served to generate TCR beta cDNA from approximately 450 ng of total RNA. For TCR beta, libraries were produced by three nested multiplex PCR rounds using slightly modified ARM-PCR. The first two PCR rounds used TRBV1-TRBV30 primers with a Cbeta primer, roughly 10 cycles each. TCRdb processed the multiplex PCR reads anew with MiXCR; each CDR3 protein has one entry. The profile shows 90,000 to 100,000 distinct CDR3 sequences, over 55% of them singletons. The sample is drawn from a study of tumor-infiltrating lymphocytes in primary liver carcinoma. The study co-extracted DNA and RNA from 20-30 mg of unsorted bulk tissue. The study, taken as a whole, reports: Found in all five tumor regions were only about 7.5-25% of top clones.

This CDR3 is 15 amino acids long. The source is a woman aged 55 to 70 with primary liver carcinoma and hepatitis B virus infection. The chain couples TRBV12-3 or TRBV12-4 to TRBJ1-5; 9 bases map to TRBD1. Sequencing was carried out using liver tumor tissue from sampling region 5. Indicated subset: tumor region T5, tumor centre. The CDR3 nucleotides read TGTACCAGCAGCCAATGGACAGGGGCTAATCAGCCCCAGCATTTT. Translating gives CTSSQWTGANQPQHF.